This T cell receptor beta chain was captured in a study of CD8 T cells in Susac syndrome. This CDR3 contains 14 residues. Trimming removed 4 bases from V and 4 bases from J, with 11 bases in between. Germline V gene sequence: CDR1 MNHEY, CDR2 SMNVEV (reference sequence). Sequencing of TCR beta was carried out in blood CD8+ and CD4+ T cells. Regarding the study as a whole: The authors acknowledged that their TCR sequencing and HLA analysis involved a relatively small number of individuals.

On this clonotype itself: The antigen is not known.

An input of roughly 0.5 to 1 ug of RNA was subjected to reverse transcription using random hexamers. TCRdb recomputed calls from the immunoSEQ multiplex PCR reads with MiXCR, one row per CDR3 protein. Of about 140,000 distinct CDR3 sequences listed, under 97% were seen once; the top ten hold roughly 0.084%. The TCR was taken from a human donor with Susac syndrome. V is TRBV27 and J is TRBJ2-1; unclear D gene. Specimen: CD4+ T cells from PBMCs. In nucleotides, the CDR3 is TGTGCCAGCAGTTCGATGGACGGTTACAATGAGCAGTTCTTC. Protein product: CASSSMDGYNEQFF.